A single sample is the source of the 26 T cell receptor beta chains below, sequenced in a study of shared clonotypes between healthy human individuals. Naive CD8 populations comprised CD45RO-negative cells positively selected for CCR7, excluding terminally differentiated effector memory CD45RA+ cells. TCRdb's copy holds only in-frame clones and misses some; the assay was immunoSEQ multiplex PCR. The sample holds roughly 2 million clones, about 95% seen once. Sequencing was done on a sample of naive CD8+ T cells sorted from blood. These TCRs come from a man aged 18 to 30 in good health.

Notes on this clone: The sample contains more than one DNA sequence encoding this CDR3. V usage is TRBV5-6 and J usage is TRBJ2-7, with 12 bases identical to TRBD2. This CDR3 is 15 amino acids long. Unmatched junction bases numbered 0, after V lost 0 bases and J lost 2 bases. Germline V gives CDR1 SGHDT, CDR2 YYEEEE. CDR3 DNA sequence: TGTGCCAGCAGCTTGGGACTAGCGGGAGCCTACGAGCAGTACTTC. Its translation is CASSLGLAGAYEQYF.

This rearrangement joins TRBV30 to TRBJ2-5, with D perhaps TRBD2 (5 bases). Between the trimmed V and J ends, which lost 3 bases and 5 bases, there was a span of 16 bases. The CDR3 loop spans 14 amino acids. Germline CDR1 and CDR2: GTSNPN and SVGIG (reference sequence). CDR3 nucleotides: TGTGCCTGGAGCCAAGCATCAAGCGGCGAGACCCAGTACTTC. Translating gives CAWSQASSGETQYF. The complete variable domain, with remaining parts taken from reference TRBV30 and TRBJ2-5, reads SQTIHQWPATLVQPVGSPLSLECTVEGTSNPNLYWYRQAAGRGLQLLFYSVGIGQISSEVPQNLSASRPQDRQFILSSKKLLLSDSGFYLCAWSQASSGETQYFGPGTRLLVL.

The chain combines TRBV13 with TRBJ1-1, with a tentative D call TRBD1 (6 bases). Trimming left V 1 base short and J 5 bases short, with 11 bases between. The germline gives CDR1 PRHDT, CDR2 FYEKMQ (reference sequence). The CDR3 consists of 14 residues. In DNA, the CDR3 is TGTGCCAGCAGCTTAGAAAGTAGGGGGACTGAAGCTTTCTTT. This sequence encodes CASSLESRGTEAFF.

CDR3 loop: CASSDAGGRQYF. The CDR3 bases are TGTGCCAGCAGTGATGCAGGGGGTCGTCAGTACTTC. The chain joins TRBV27 to TRBJ2-4; 7 bases match TRBD1. This CDR3 has 12 amino acids. CDR1 is MNHEY and CDR2 is SMNVEV in the germline V gene (reference sequence). J was trimmed by 12 bases and V by 5 bases; bases with no gene match: 7.

The chain couples TRBV9 to TRBJ2-5; TRBD2 is a possible D gene (5 bases). This CDR3 is 15 amino acids long. The V gene lost 3 bases and the J gene lost 5 bases, with 17 bases spanning the gap. CDR1 is SGDLS, CDR2 YYNGEE, per germline. CDR3 coding DNA: TGTGCCAGCAGCGCCCCGGGAACTCCGGGGGAGACCCAGTACTTC. It yields the protein CASSAPGTPGETQYF.

The chain has TRBV9 and TRBJ2-1; 11 bases line up with TRBD2. CDR3 length: 20 amino acids. In germline, CDR1 is SGDLS, CDR2 YYNGEE. V gave up 1 base and J gave up 2 bases; unmatched junction bases: 14. The CDR3 sequence is CASSVPQGGTSGSTYNEQFF. CDR3 nucleotides: TGTGCCAGCAGCGTACCGCAGGGAGGGACTAGCGGTTCTACCTACAATGAGCAGTTCTTC.

The count of this clone is one. The chain joins TRBV7-9 to TRBJ2-1, with a possible D match to TRBD1 (5 bases). Trimming stripped 1 base from V and 8 bases from J, with 9 bases between. This CDR3 is 13 amino acids long. In germline, CDR1 is SEHNR, CDR2 FQNEAQ (reference sequence). The DNA of the CDR3 is TGTGCCAGCAGCTTAGAAGGGGTACATGAGCAGTTCTTC. Its protein is CASSLEGVHEQFF.

This clone was seen only once. This chain connects TRBV7-3 to TRBJ2-5; D is perhaps TRBD2 (5 bases). The CDR3 has 13 amino acids. V lost 5 bases to trimming and J lost 2 bases, with 9 bases between them. Germline assignment: CDR1 SGHTA and CDR2 FQGTGA. The CDR3 loop reads CASSPEGQETQYF. The CDR3 DNA reads as TGTGCCAGCAGCCCCGAGGGACAAGAGACCCAGTACTTC.

Worth noting for this clone: The same CDR3 arises from other DNA sequences in this sample as well. The chain uses TRBV6-5 and TRBJ2-1; D could derive from TRBD1 or TRBD2 (5 bases each). CDR3 size: 14 residues. Germline V gene lookup returns CDR1 MNHEY and CDR2 SVGAGI. The V and J ends lost 3 bases and 3 bases respectively, with 9 bases between them. The CDR3 protein is CASSYGTGYNEQFF. In DNA, the CDR3 is TGTGCCAGCAGTTATGGGACGGGCTACAATGAGCAGTTCTTC.

This clone was found a few times. This rearrangement joins TRBV4-3 to TRBJ2-2, with D uncertain. V shed 2 bases and J shed 7 bases, with 11 bases lying between them. CDR1 LGHNA and CDR2 YSLEER come from the germline V gene. The CDR3 covers 14 residues. CDR3 nucleotide sequence: TGCGCCAGCAGCCAAAGGCAGCTAGGCGGGGAGCTGTTTTTT. Translated: CASSQRQLGGELFF.

This clone was picked up one time. The V and J genes are TRBV6-1 and TRBJ1-5, with a weak D call TRBD1 (6 bases). The CDR3 has 15 amino acids. Germline V gives CDR1 MNHNS, CDR2 SASEGT. Trimming removed 7 bases at V and 8 bases at J, with 21 bases between. The chain's CDR3 is CASKWAGASLEPQHF. CDR3 in DNA: TGTGCCAGCAAATGGGCAGGGGCAAGTCTAGAGCCCCAGCATTTT.

Of note for this clone: Other DNA sequences from this sample encode an identical CDR3 as well. The genes are TRBV6-6 and TRBJ2-7, with D possibly TRBD1 on 6 matching bases. The V gene's germline CDR1 is MNHNY and CDR2 SVGAGI (reference sequence). The V end lost 2 bases, the J end lost 2 bases, and 10 bases lay between the germline ends. The CDR3 is made up of 14 amino acids. The CDR3 loop is CASSYRDTPYEQYF. The CDR3 DNA reads TGTGCCAGCAGTTACAGGGACACCCCCTACGAGCAGTACTTC.

V gene TRBV4-3 combines with J gene TRBJ2-7, with 9 bases aligning to TRBD1. The CDR3 runs 16 residues. Germline CDR1 reads LGHNA; CDR2 reads YSLEER. The V gene end was trimmed by 3 bases and the J gene end by 5 bases; junction bases not matched to a gene: 11. The CDR3 protein is CASSQTGTGLFHEQYF. The CDR3 DNA reads as TGCGCCAGCAGCCAGACCGGGACAGGGTTATTCCACGAGCAGTACTTC.

The chain has TRBV2 and TRBJ2-2; 8 bases match TRBD2. Germline lookup yields CDR1 SNHLY and CDR2 FYNNEI. CDR3 size: 17 residues. Germline trimming cut 3 bases from V and 1 base from J; bases unmatched to any gene: 7. This chain's CDR3 is CASSDGLAGLNTGELFF. CDR3 DNA: TGTGCCAGCAGTGATGGATTAGCGGGATTGAACACCGGGGAGCTGTTTTTT.

This rearrangement joins TRBV27 to TRBJ1-2; D might be TRBD1 (5 bases). The length of the CDR3 is 14 residues. The germline V gene encodes CDR1 MNHEY and CDR2 SMNVEV (reference sequence). Trimming left V 5 bases short and J 3 bases short, with 13 bases between. CDR3 sequence: CASSPAGGDYGYTF. DNA of the CDR3: TGTGCCAGCAGTCCCGCGGGGGGTGACTATGGCTACACCTTC.

Details on this clone: The sample contains more than one DNA sequence encoding this CDR3. The gene calls are TRBV27 and TRBJ1-5; D uncertain. The CDR3 runs to 14 residues. In germline, CDR1 is MNHEY, CDR2 SMNVEV (reference sequence). V lost 5 bases and J lost 1, with 9 bases in between. The CDR3 is CASSPGGSNQPQHF. The DNA of the CDR3 is TGTGCCAGCAGTCCTGGCGGGAGCAATCAGCCCCAGCATTTT.

The chain carries TRBV11-3 and TRBJ2-1, with D hard to call. Deletions cut 3 bases from V and 9 bases from J, with 12 bases between. Germline CDR1 reads SGHNT; CDR2 reads YENEEA. The CDR3 spans 13 residues. The CDR3 reads CASSFDPRAEQFF. In DNA form, the CDR3 reads TGTGCCAGCAGCTTTGACCCCCGGGCTGAGCAGTTCTTC.

The genes are TRBV13 and TRBJ2-6, with unresolved D. This CDR3 spans 15 amino acids. Germline loops: CDR1 PRHDT, CDR2 FYEKMQ (reference sequence). V lost 3 bases and J lost 4, with 10 bases in between. Here the CDR3 reads CASSFTGSGANVLTF. CDR3 in DNA: TGTGCCAGCAGCTTTACCGGGTCCGGGGCCAACGTCCTGACTTTC.

Points on this clone: This sample includes further DNA sequences coding for the same CDR3. V and J are TRBV5-4 and TRBJ1-1; D gene uncertain. CDR1 and CDR2 from the germline V gene are SGHNT and YYREEE (reference sequence). V was shortened by 0 bases and J by 3 bases, with 6 bases between the two germline ends. This CDR3 has 13 residues. The CDR3 spells CASSLAGDTEAFF. CDR3 coding DNA: TGTGCCAGCAGCTTGGCCGGAGACACTGAAGCTTTCTTT.

The J gene is TRBJ2-1, the V gene TRBV6-5; a possible D gene is TRBD1 (6 bases). This CDR3 is built from 15 residues. V was clipped by 5 bases and J by 3 bases, with 14 bases between them. Germline V gene lookup returns CDR1 MNHEY and CDR2 SVGAGI. The CDR3 DNA reads TGTGCCAGCAGTCTACAGGGAGACGACTACAATGAGCAGTTCTTC. Its translation is CASSLQGDDYNEQFF.

This clone was observed a few times. J is TRBJ2-2 and V is TRBV27; possibly TRBD2 for D (6 bases). The CDR3 has 17 amino acids. V was shortened by 0 bases and J by 5 bases, with 16 bases between the two germline ends. CDR1 is MNHEY and CDR2 is SMNVEV in the germline V gene (reference sequence). CDR3 bases: TGTGCCAGCAGTTTATCCACGGGGGATCTTGGGACCGGGGAGCTGTTTTTT. Translating it yields CASSLSTGDLGTGELFF.

DNA of the CDR3: TGTGCCAGCAGTAGACAGGGGGTTATATCACCCCTCCACTTT. Translation gives CASSRQGVISPLHF. The chain uses TRBV27 and TRBJ1-6; 9 bases match TRBD1. The CDR3 contains 14 residues. Losses at the gene ends were 5 bases for V and 10 bases for J; bases not matched to a gene: 6. CDR1 is MNHEY, CDR2 SMNVEV, per germline (reference sequence).

The V call is TRBV6-4, the J call TRBJ2-7; 14 bases line up with TRBD2. The CDR3 length is 17 residues. Unmatched junction bases numbered 8, after V lost 7 bases and J lost 0 bases. CDR1 is MRHNA and CDR2 is SNTAGT in the germline V gene. Written as DNA, the CDR3 is TGTGCCAGCAAACCGGGACTAGCGGGGGAGAGCTCCTACGAGCAGTACTTC. Amino acid sequence: CASKPGLAGESSYEQYF.

The chain has TRBV11-2 and TRBJ2-7, with D possibly matching TRBD1 (5 bases). Germline V gives CDR1 SGHAT, CDR2 FQNNGV. The CDR3 has 12 residues. V was cut by 5 bases and J by 1 base, with 6 bases left in between. The CDR3 bases are TGTGCCAGCAGCCGACAGTCCTACGAGCAGTACTTC. Translation: CASSRQSYEQYF.

This rearrangement joins TRBV13 to TRBJ1-1, with D hard to call. The ends were cut back, 1 base at V and 0 bases at J, with 9 bases in the middle. The CDR3 length is 15 residues. CDR1 is PRHDT and CDR2 is FYEKMQ in the germline V gene (reference sequence). The CDR3 spells CASSLDGVMNTEAFF. The DNA of the CDR3 is TGTGCCAGCAGCTTAGATGGAGTAATGAACACTGAAGCTTTCTTT.

The rearrangement links TRBV6-6 to TRBJ1-1; 7 bases fit TRBD1. The CDR3 has 13 amino acids. The germline CDR1 and CDR2 sequences are MNHNY and SVGAGI (reference sequence). V trimming: 6 bases; J trimming: 3 bases; junction bases outside the gene matches: 4. CDR3 DNA: TGTGCCAGCAGGACAGGGTTGGACACTGAAGCTTTCTTT. Translation gives CASRTGLDTEAFF.